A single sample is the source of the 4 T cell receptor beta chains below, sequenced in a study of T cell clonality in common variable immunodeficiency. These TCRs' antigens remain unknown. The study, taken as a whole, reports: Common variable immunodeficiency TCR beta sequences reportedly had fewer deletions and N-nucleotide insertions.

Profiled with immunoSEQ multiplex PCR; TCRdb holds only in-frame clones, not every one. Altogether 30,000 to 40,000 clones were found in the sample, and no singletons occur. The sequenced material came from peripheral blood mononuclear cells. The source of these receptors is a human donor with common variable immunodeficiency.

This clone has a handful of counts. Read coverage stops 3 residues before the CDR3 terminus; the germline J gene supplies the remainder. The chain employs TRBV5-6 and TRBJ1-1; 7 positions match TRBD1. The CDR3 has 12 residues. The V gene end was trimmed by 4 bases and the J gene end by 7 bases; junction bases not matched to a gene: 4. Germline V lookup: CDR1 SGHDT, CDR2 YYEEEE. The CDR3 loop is CASSRDSHEAFF. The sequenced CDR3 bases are TGTGCCAGCAGCCGGGACAGCCATGAA.

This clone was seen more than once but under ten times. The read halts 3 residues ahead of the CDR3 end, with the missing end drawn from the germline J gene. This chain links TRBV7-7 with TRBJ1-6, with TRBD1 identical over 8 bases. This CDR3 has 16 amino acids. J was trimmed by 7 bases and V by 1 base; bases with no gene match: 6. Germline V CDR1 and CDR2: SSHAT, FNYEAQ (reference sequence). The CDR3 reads CASSLVAGGHNSPLHF. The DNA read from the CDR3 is TGTGCCAGCAGCTTAGTGGCAGGGGGCCACAATTCACCC.

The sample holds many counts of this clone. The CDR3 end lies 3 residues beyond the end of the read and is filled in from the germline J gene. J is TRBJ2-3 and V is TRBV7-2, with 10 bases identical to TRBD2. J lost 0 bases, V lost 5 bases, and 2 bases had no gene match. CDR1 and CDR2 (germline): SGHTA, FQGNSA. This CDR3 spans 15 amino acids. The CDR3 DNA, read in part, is TGTGCCAGCAGCGTTAGCGGGAGGAGCACAGATACG. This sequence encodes CASSVSGRSTDT. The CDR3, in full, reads CASSVSGRSTDTQYF. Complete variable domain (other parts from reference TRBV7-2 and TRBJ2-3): GAGVSQSPSNKVTEKGKDVELRCDPISGHTALYWYRQSLGQGLEFLIYFQGNSAPDKSGLPSDRFSAERTGGSVSTLTIQRTQQEDSAVYLCASSVSGRSTDTQYFGPGTRLTVL.

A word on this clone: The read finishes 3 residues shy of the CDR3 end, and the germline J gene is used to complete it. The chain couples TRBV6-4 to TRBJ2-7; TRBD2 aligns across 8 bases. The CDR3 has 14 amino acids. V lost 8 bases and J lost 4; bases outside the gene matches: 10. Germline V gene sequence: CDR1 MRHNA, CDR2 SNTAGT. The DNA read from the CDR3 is TGTGCCAGCTCTCAGGTTAGCGGGATTTACGAG. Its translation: CASSQVSGIYE. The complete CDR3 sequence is CASSQVSGIYEQYF.